This T cell receptor (beta chain) was captured in a study of CD8 T cells in Susac syndrome. Sequencing targeted TCR beta in T cells from blood (CD8+ and CD4+). Those who served as multiple sclerosis controls were treatment-naive patients with stable or active relapsing-remitting disease. While CD8+ and CD4+ T cells were isolated negatively, TEMRA cells were enriched by FACS. Random hexamers served to reverse transcribe about 0.45 to 1 ug RNA. Amplification of TCR beta CDR3 spanned 54 Vbeta and 13 Jbeta via immunoSEQ multiplex PCR. TCRdb re-analysed the immunoSEQ multiplex PCR reads in MiXCR, keeping a single row per CDR3 protein. The table records roughly 200,000 distinct CDR3 sequences, 95% of them present only once. Per the germline V gene, CDR1 is DFQATT and CDR2 is SNEGSKA (reference sequence). Trimming took 3 bases from V and 2 from J; bases not matched to a gene: 12. The CDR3 is 16 residues long.

V gene TRBV20-1 combines with J gene TRBJ1-1; 7 bases fit TRBD1. The sequenced sample consisted of CD4+ T cells from PBMCs. This clonotype originated in a human donor with multiple sclerosis. CDR3 nucleotide sequence: TGCAGTGCTAGGGGAGGGACAGACAAGGGAAACACTGAAGCTTTCTTT. As protein: CSARGGTDKGNTEAFF.